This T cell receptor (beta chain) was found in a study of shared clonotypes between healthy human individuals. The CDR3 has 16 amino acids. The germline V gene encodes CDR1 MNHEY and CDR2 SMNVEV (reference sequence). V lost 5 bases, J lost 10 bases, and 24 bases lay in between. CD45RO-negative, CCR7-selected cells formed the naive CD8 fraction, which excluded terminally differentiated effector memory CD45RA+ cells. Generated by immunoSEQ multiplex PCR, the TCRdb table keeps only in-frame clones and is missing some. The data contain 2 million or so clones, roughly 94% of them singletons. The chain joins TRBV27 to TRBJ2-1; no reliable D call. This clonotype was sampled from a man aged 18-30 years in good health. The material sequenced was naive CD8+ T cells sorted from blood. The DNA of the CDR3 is TGTGCCAGCAGTCCCTCCCCGTTTAGGGTGATCATGGAGCAGTTCTTC. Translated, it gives CASSPSPFRVIMEQFF.